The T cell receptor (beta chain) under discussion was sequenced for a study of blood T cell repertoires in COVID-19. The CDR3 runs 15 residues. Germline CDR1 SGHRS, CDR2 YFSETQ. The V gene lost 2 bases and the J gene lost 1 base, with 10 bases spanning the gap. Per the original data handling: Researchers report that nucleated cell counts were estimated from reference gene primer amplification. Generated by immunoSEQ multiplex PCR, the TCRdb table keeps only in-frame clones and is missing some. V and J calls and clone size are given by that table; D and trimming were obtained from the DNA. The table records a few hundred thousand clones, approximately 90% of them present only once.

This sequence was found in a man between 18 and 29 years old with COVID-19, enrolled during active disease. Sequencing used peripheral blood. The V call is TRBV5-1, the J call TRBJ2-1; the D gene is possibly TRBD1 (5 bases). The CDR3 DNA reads TGCGCCAGCAGCTTAGGCAGGGTTTCCTACAATGAGCAGTTCTTC. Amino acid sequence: CASSLGRVSYNEQFF.